There are many counts of the clone carrying this T cell receptor (beta chain). The antigen is not known. The CDR3 is 16 residues long. Germline V lookup: CDR1 KGHSH, CDR2 LQKENI. V lost 2 bases and J 1 base, leaving 12 bases between the germline ends. The sample comes from a study of T cells in Graves' hyperthyroidism and ophthalmopathy. Study-wide results and caveats: Ophthalmopathy, as predicted by the model, came a median 6.5 months after the prediction.

RNA transcripts were the template for amplifying TCR beta CDR3 regions. The HTBI primer set drove a first-round RT-PCR of the TCR CDR3. A single record per CDR3 protein comes from TCRdb applying MiXCR to the multiplex PCR reads. The table shows approximately 590,000 distinct CDR3 sequences, with approximately 14% occurring only once. The chain joins TRBV18 to TRBJ1-5; D is unclear. Sequencing input: blood. The sequence came from a woman aged 25 to 39 with Graves' hyperthyroidism. The CDR3 loop is CASSPWEDMSNQPQHF. In DNA, the CDR3 is TGTGCCAGCTCACCATGGGAGGATATGAGCAATCAGCCCCAGCATTTT.